The 14 T cell receptor beta chains below were found in one sample sequenced in a study of blood T cell repertoires in COVID-19. Some clones are missing from TCRdb's copy, which holds only in-frame ones; the method was immunoSEQ multiplex PCR. The sample has approximately 290,000 clones, approximately 85% seen once. Sample: PBMCs or T cells enriched from blood (not recorded which). All receptors come from a woman aged 30 to 39 who had recovered from COVID-19.

The chain links TRBV27 to TRBJ2-1; D is ambiguous. Germline-derived CDR1 and CDR2 are MNHEY and SMNVEV (reference sequence). Trimming pared 4 bases from V and 6 bases from J, leaving 10 bases between. CDR3 length equals 13 residues. The DNA for the CDR3 is TGTGCCAGCAGTTCGTCGAGCGTCAATGAGCAGTTCTTC. It translates to CASSSSSVNEQFF.

The chain uses TRBV29-1 and TRBJ2-3, with 8 bases lining up with TRBD2. Looked up from germline, CDR1 is SQVTM and CDR2 is ANQGSEA. CDR3 length: 13 amino acids. The V and J ends lost 4 bases and 5 bases, in that order; junction bases with no gene match: 5. CDR3 DNA sequence: TGCAGCGTTGTCCATAGCGGGATAGATACGCAGTATTTT. Its translation is CSVVHSGIDTQYF.

CDR3 bases: TGTGCCAGCAGCTTAGTCGGTGTTCGCAGGGCCCCTGTCGGAGAAAAACTGTTTTTT. This translates into CASSLVGVRRAPVGEKLFF. This chain uses TRBV7-8 with TRBJ1-4; weak D call: TRBD1 (5 bases). Germline values: CDR1 SGHVS, CDR2 FQNEAQ. This CDR3 contains 19 residues. V dropped 1 base and J dropped 8 bases, with 26 bases sitting between them.

The chain couples TRBV28 to TRBJ1-2; possibly TRBD1 for D (6 bases). Trimming shortened V by 11 bases and J by 8 bases, and 18 bases separated the two germline ends. CDR3 size: 12 residues. CDR1 MDHEN and CDR2 SYDVKM come from the germline V gene. The CDR3 loop is CAARGQGHGYTF. The CDR3 nucleotides are TGTGCCGCCCGGGGTCAGGGACACGGCTACACCTTC.

The rearrangement links TRBV27 to TRBJ2-7, with 9 bases matching TRBD2. The length of the CDR3 is 14 residues. V lost 6 bases and J lost 6; bases outside the gene matches: 9. The germline CDR1 and CDR2 sequences are MNHEY and SMNVEV (reference sequence). As DNA, the CDR3 is TGTGCCAGCAGACGAATAGCGGGAGCGGTCGAGCAGTACTTC. Its translation is CASRRIAGAVEQYF.

The CDR3 region has the DNA TGTGCCTGGAGTGGGACAGATCAGCCCCAGCATTTT. The encoded protein is CAWSGTDQPQHF. V gene TRBV30 combines with J gene TRBJ1-5, with D possibly matching TRBD1 (6 bases). CDR1 and CDR2 from the germline V gene are GTSNPN and SVGIG (reference sequence). The length of the CDR3 is 12 residues. The V gene lost 1 base and the J gene lost 5 bases, with 6 bases spanning the gap.

The V call is TRBV4-1, the J call TRBJ1-3; 9 bases align to TRBD1. The CDR3 contains 16 residues. Unmatched junction bases numbered 3, after V lost 0 bases and J lost 3 bases. Germline CDR1 and CDR2: MGHRA and YSYEKL. The CDR3, as DNA: TGCGCCAGCAGCCAAGATGGGACAGGGTTTGGAAACACCATATATTTT. Protein sequence: CASSQDGTGFGNTIYF.

This sequence joins TRBV2 and TRBJ1-4; possibly TRBD1 for D (6 bases). This CDR3 spans 15 amino acids. The V gene's germline CDR1 is SNHLY and CDR2 FYNNEI. V was clipped by 2 bases and J by 6 bases, with 13 bases between them. The CDR3: CASSEWYRVYEKLFF. Here the CDR3 DNA reads TGTGCCAGCAGTGAATGGTACAGGGTATATGAAAAACTGTTTTTT.

V usage is TRBV10-3 and J usage is TRBJ1-6, with TRBD1 identical over 10 bases. This CDR3 has 13 residues. Germline loops: CDR1 ENHRY, CDR2 SYGVKD. With V trimmed by 8 bases and J by 12 bases, 7 bases remained unmatched. CDR3 sequence: CAIGQGVSKPLHF. The DNA for the CDR3 is TGTGCCATCGGACAGGGGGTGTCTAAACCCCTCCACTTT.

This chain connects TRBV28 to TRBJ2-3, with 8 bases lining up with TRBD2. The CDR3 length is 19 residues. V lost 4 bases and J lost 5; bases outside the gene matches: 20. Germline V gives CDR1 MDHEN, CDR2 SYDVKM. CDR3 coding DNA: TGTGCCAGCAGTTCTACTACTCCCCTTGCGGGGGGCGGGAGAGATACGCAGTATTTT. Protein: CASSSTTPLAGGGRDTQYF.

The chain links TRBV29-1 to TRBJ2-3; no firm D call. The germline CDR1 and CDR2 sequences are SQVTM and ANQGSEA. The CDR3 has 13 amino acids. Trimming cost V 3 bases and J 0 bases, with 7 bases left between them. The CDR3 loop is CSVDWQSTDTQYF. Written as DNA, the CDR3 is TGCAGCGTTGACTGGCAGAGCACAGATACGCAGTATTTT.

The chain is built from TRBV11-2 and TRBJ2-1; D possibly corresponds to TRBD2 (5 bases). V lost 5 bases and J 0 bases, leaving 20 bases between the germline ends. CDR1 is SGHAT, CDR2 FQNNGV, per germline. There are 18 residues in the CDR3. Here the CDR3 DNA reads TGTGCCAGCAGCCCTAATAGTTGGACTGCCAGCTCCTACAATGAGCAGTTCTTC. It codes for CASSPNSWTASSYNEQFF. The full variable domain, rest sourced from reference TRBV11-2 and TRBJ2-1, is EAGVAQSPRYKIIEKRQSVAFWCNPISGHATLYWYQQILGQGPKLLIQFQNNGVVDDSQLPKDRFSAERLKGVDSTLKIQPAKLEDSAVYLCASSPNSWTASSYNEQFFGPGTRLTVL.

The chain recombines TRBV28 with TRBJ2-7; 9 bases fit TRBD1. The CDR3 has 15 amino acids. V dropped 1 base and J dropped 3; count of bases not matched to a gene: 4. Germline V gene data show CDR1 as MDHEN and CDR2 as SYDVKM. The CDR3 bases are TGTGCCAGCAGTTTATTACAGGGGGCTCTCTACGAGCAGTACTTC. As protein: CASSLLQGALYEQYF.

V usage is TRBV19 and J usage is TRBJ1-1; 10 bases are a match to TRBD1. Germline V gene lookup returns CDR1 LNHDA and CDR2 SQIVND (reference sequence). The V and J ends lost 5 bases and 6 bases, in that order; junction bases with no gene match: 6. There are 14 residues in the CDR3. This CDR3 is CASSPRQGAAEAFF. The DNA for the CDR3 is TGTGCCAGTAGTCCACGACAGGGGGCAGCTGAAGCTTTCTTT.